Below, 20 T cell receptor beta chains from the same sample are listed, as sequenced in a study of T cells in Graves' hyperthyroidism and ophthalmopathy. TCR beta CDR3 region amplification was performed from RNA transcripts. The HTBI set primed first-round TCR CDR3 RT-PCR. TCRdb fed the multiplex PCR reads into MiXCR, producing one record per CDR3 protein. The sample yields hundreds of thousands of distinct CDR3 sequences, over 35% seen once. What was sequenced was blood. These receptors were collected from a man between 18 and 29 years old with Graves' hyperthyroidism.

This clonotype was detected ten times or more. The chain joins TRBV10-2 to TRBJ1-5, with a possible D match to TRBD1 (6 bases). The V end lost 2 bases, the J end lost 0 bases, and 11 bases lay between the germline ends. CDR3 length: 16 amino acids. Germline V lookup: CDR1 WSHSY, CDR2 SAAADI. The DNA of the CDR3 is TGCGCCAGCAGTGAGCCTACAGGGTATAGCAATCAGCCCCAGCATTTT. Translation: CASSEPTGYSNQPQHF.

This clonotype was detected a few times. Relative to the germline gene, one junction end is altered; a read error may explain this. The chain combines TRBV7-3 with TRBJ1-3; D perhaps matches TRBD1 (5 bases). Germline CDR1 is SGHTA and CDR2 is FQGTGA. CDR3 length: 14 amino acids. CDR3 nucleotides: TGCGCCAGCAGCTCACAGGATATTGGAAACACCATATATTTT. Protein sequence: CASSSQDIGNTIYF.

This clonotype was seen more than once but under ten times. The rearrangement uses TRBV2 and TRBJ1-1; D unclear. V shed 1 base and J shed 1 base, with 10 bases lying between them. Germline V gene lookup returns CDR1 SNHLY and CDR2 FYNNEI. There are 15 residues in the CDR3. The CDR3 DNA follows: TGTGCCAGCAGTGAAGGTCCCGCAGAGAACACTGAAGCTTTCTTT. Its protein is CASSEGPAENTEAFF.

The chain is built from TRBV10-3 and TRBJ2-3; D call uncertain. V was pared by 0 bases and J by 2 bases, with 3 bases between. The germline V gene has CDR1 ENHRY and CDR2 SYGVKD. This CDR3 is built from 13 residues. The CDR3 DNA reads TGTGCCATCAGTGAGTCTTCCACAGATACGCAGTATTTT. Translated, it gives CAISESSTDTQYF.

This clonotype has only a few counts. The chain combines TRBV7-6 with TRBJ2-7; D ambiguous. There are 14 residues in the CDR3. CDR1 and CDR2 (germline): SGHVS, FNYEAQ. Trimming left V 2 bases short and J 5 bases short, with 13 bases between. CDR3 protein: CASSLLTKLNEQYF. CDR3 nucleotide sequence: TGTGCCAGCAGCTTATTGACAAAGTTGAACGAGCAGTACTTC.

The rearrangement uses TRBV7-9 and TRBJ2-2; TRBD2 agrees at 14 bases. J gave up 6 bases and V 6 bases, and 6 bases lay outside the gene matches. This CDR3 is 16 amino acids long. Germline assignment: CDR1 SEHNR and CDR2 FQNEAQ (reference sequence). The DNA of the CDR3 is TGTGCCAGCAGTTCCGGGACTAGCGGGAGCTCCGGGGAGCTGTTTTTT. It encodes CASSSGTSGSSGELFF. The full variable domain, with the rest looked up from reference TRBV7-9 and TRBJ2-2, is DTGVSQNPRHKITKRGQNVTFRCDPISEHNRLYWYRQTLGQGPEFLTYFQNEAQLEKSRLLSDRFSAERPKGSFSTLEIQRTEQGDSAMYLCASSSGTSGSSGELFFGEGSRLTVL.

Turning to this clonotype: One end of the junction fails to match germline, which may point to a read error. This chain joins TRBV6-5 and TRBJ2-5; perhaps D is TRBD1 or TRBD2 (5 bases each). This CDR3 has 11 amino acids. Germline V CDR1 and CDR2: MNHEY, SVGAGI. The CDR3: CASSLLGTRYF. CDR3 DNA sequence: TGTGCCAGCAGTTTGTTAGGGACCCGGTACTTC.

The chain joins TRBV2 to TRBJ1-6; no definite D call. The germline V and J ends were trimmed by 6 bases and 4 bases, with 13 bases remaining between them. There are 15 residues in the CDR3. Germline V CDR1 and CDR2: SNHLY, FYNNEI. The CDR3: CASRFDTSYNSPLHF. In DNA form, the CDR3 reads TGTGCCAGCAGATTTGACACTTCTTATAATTCACCCCTCCACTTT.

The chain joins TRBV19 to TRBJ1-2; D is unclear. This CDR3 region has 15 residues. Deletions cut 8 bases from V and 1 base from J, with 17 bases between. The germline CDR1 and CDR2 sequences are LNHDA and SQIVND (reference sequence). The CDR3 sequence: CASSPVELVNYGYTF. In nucleotides, the CDR3 is TGTGCCAGTTCGCCGGTGGAGCTAGTTAACTATGGCTACACCTTC.

This chain uses TRBV2 with TRBJ1-1; 12 nucleotides align to TRBD1. CDR3 length: 16 residues. The germline gives CDR1 SNHLY, CDR2 FYNNEI. The trim removed 6 bases at V and 6 bases at J, leaving 11 bases unmatched. DNA of the CDR3: TGTGCCAGCAGCCTCGGGACAGGGGGCCAAGAAGCTGAAGCTTTCTTT. This encodes CASSLGTGGQEAEAFF.

This chain connects TRBV15 to TRBJ1-1; D might be TRBD1 (6 bases). This CDR3 comprises 15 residues. V gave up 3 bases and J gave up 1 base, with 12 bases separating them. Germline V gives CDR1 LNHNV, CDR2 YYDKDF (reference sequence). This CDR3 reads CATSSVGGQNTEAFF. The CDR3 DNA sequence: TGTGCCACCAGCAGCGTAGGGGGGCAGAACACTGAAGCTTTCTTT.

The J gene is TRBJ2-5, the V gene TRBV6-4; a possible D gene is TRBD1 (5 bases). This CDR3 has 15 amino acids. Germline CDR1 MRHNA, CDR2 SNTAGT. V was clipped by 4 bases and J by 3 bases, with 15 bases between them. As DNA, the CDR3 is TGTGCCAGCAGTGCTAGAGCTCAGGGTGAAGAGACCCAGTACTTC. Translating gives CASSARAQGEETQYF.

This chain joins TRBV9 and TRBJ1-1; 7 bases line up with TRBD1. The length of the CDR3 is 15 residues. CDR1 is SGDLS and CDR2 is YYNGEE in the germline V gene. V was clipped by 5 bases and J by 5 bases; unmatched bases: 12. CDR3 DNA: TGTGCCAGCAGTTATTGGACAGGAAGGATAACTGAAGCTTTCTTT. This translates into CASSYWTGRITEAFF. Supplemented by reference TRBV9 and TRBJ1-1, the full variable domain reads DSGVTQTPKHLITATGQRVTLRCSPRSGDLSVYWYQQSLDQGLQFLIQYYNGEERAKGNILERFSAQQFPDLHSELNLSSLELGDSALYFCASSYWTGRITEAFFGQGTRLTVV.

The V and J genes are TRBV2 and TRBJ2-5; TRBD2 agrees at 8 bases. V was pared by 8 bases and J by 2 bases, with 7 bases of the junction left unmatched. CDR1 is SNHLY and CDR2 is FYNNEI in the germline V gene. This CDR3 has 14 amino acids. The DNA for the CDR3 is TGTGCCAGCGTGCGGCGGGGGGCACAAGAGACCCAGTACTTC. Residues: CASVRRGAQETQYF. Based on the CDR3 plus reference TRBV2 and TRBJ2-5, the full variable domain is EPEVTQTPSHQVTQMGQEVILRCVPISNHLYFYWYRQILGQKVEFLVSFYNNEISEKSEIFDDQFSVERPDGSNFTLKIRSTKLEDSAMYFCASVRRGAQETQYFGPGTRLLVL.

The V call is TRBV7-9, the J call TRBJ2-2; D unclear. The length of the CDR3 is 13 residues. Trimming shortened V by 3 bases and J by 7 bases, and 9 bases separated the two germline ends. The germline V gene has CDR1 SEHNR and CDR2 FQNEAQ (reference sequence). For the CDR3, the DNA is TGTGCCAGCAGCTTGCTTCAGAACGGGGAGCTGTTTTTT. Amino acids: CASSLLQNGELFF.

There are a few counts of this clonotype. The chain links TRBV7-3 to TRBJ2-7; D is possibly TRBD2 (7 bases). Germline V gene data show CDR1 as SGHTA and CDR2 as FQGTGA. This CDR3 region has 14 residues. V lost 6 bases and J lost 5, with 17 bases in between. The CDR3 region is CASSQQGGQNEQYF. CDR3 coding DNA: TGTGCCAGCAGTCAACAGGGAGGGCAGAACGAGCAGTACTTC.

This chain connects TRBV11-2 to TRBJ1-1; D not resolved. V was clipped by 5 bases and J by 4 bases, with 20 bases between them. The CDR3 runs 16 residues. Germline CDR1 and CDR2: SGHAT and FQNNGV. CDR3 residues: CASSRLGFGMGTEAFF. The DNA for the CDR3 is TGTGCCAGCAGCCGACTCGGGTTCGGTATGGGCACTGAAGCTTTCTTT.

Of note for this clonotype: At one end, the junction sequence differs from germline, possibly due to a read error. CDR3: CAISYSKEDQPQHF. As DNA, the CDR3 is TGTGCCATCAGTTACTCGAAGGAGGACCAGCCCCAGCATTTT. The chain links TRBV6-5 to TRBJ1-5; no definite D call. The germline V gene has CDR1 MNHEY and CDR2 SVGAGI. This CDR3 is built from 14 residues.

This clonotype was seen repeatedly, ten times or more. V and J are TRBV19 and TRBJ1-3; TRBD1 aligns across 8 bases. Germline trimming cut 4 bases from V and 8 bases from J; bases unmatched to any gene: 4. Germline CDR1 and CDR2: LNHDA and SQIVND (reference sequence). This CDR3 region has 13 residues. CDR3 in DNA: TGTGCCAGTAGTACGACAGGGGTGGACACCATATATTTT. Its translation is CASSTTGVDTIYF. The variable domain in full, with the rest retrieved from reference TRBV19 and TRBJ1-3, is DGGITQSPKYLFRKEGQNVTLSCEQNLNHDAMYWYRQDPGQGLRLIYYSQIVNDFQKGDIAEGYSVSREKKESFPLTVTSAQKNPTAFYLCASSTTGVDTIYFGEGSWLTVV.

This clonotype turned up a few times. The chain couples TRBV6-5 to TRBJ1-2; D perhaps matches TRBD1 (5 bases). The germline gives CDR1 MNHEY, CDR2 SVGAGI. This CDR3 spans 13 amino acids. The V end lost 5 bases, the J end lost 6 bases, and 13 bases lay between the germline ends. The CDR3 here is CASSTHFRDGYTF. The CDR3 DNA follows: TGTGCCAGCAGTACTCACTTCAGGGATGGCTACACCTTC.